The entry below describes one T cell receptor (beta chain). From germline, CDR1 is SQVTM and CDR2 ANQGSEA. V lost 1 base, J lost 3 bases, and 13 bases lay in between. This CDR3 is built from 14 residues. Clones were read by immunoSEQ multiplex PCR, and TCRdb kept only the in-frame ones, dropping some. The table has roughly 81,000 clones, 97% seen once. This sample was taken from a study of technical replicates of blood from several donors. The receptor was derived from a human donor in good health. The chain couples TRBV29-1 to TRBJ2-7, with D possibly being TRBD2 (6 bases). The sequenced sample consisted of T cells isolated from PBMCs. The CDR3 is CSVEVPGLIYEQYF. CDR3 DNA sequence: TGCAGCGTTGAAGTACCGGGACTCATCTACGAGCAGTACTTC.